A single sample gave rise to the 10 T cell receptor beta chains below, sequenced in a study of blood T cell repertoires in COVID-19. TCRdb keeps only in-frame clones here, not all; method: immunoSEQ multiplex PCR. This sample yields approximately 220,000 clones, of which 86% are seen a single time; 3.5% to 4.5% belongs to the top ten. What was sequenced was PBMCs or T cells enriched from blood (not recorded which). The origin of the receptors is a woman aged 40-49 years with acute COVID-19.

The chain links TRBV7-2 to TRBJ2-1, with D unresolved. Looked up from germline, CDR1 is SGHTA and CDR2 is FQGNSA. Trimming shortened V by 1 base and J by 4 bases, and 5 bases separated the two germline ends. The CDR3 covers 13 residues. The CDR3 loop reads CASSLVLYNEQFF. In DNA form, the CDR3 reads TGTGCCAGCAGCTTAGTATTATACAATGAGCAGTTCTTC.

This clone has just one count. The chain has TRBV5-1 and TRBJ1-6; TRBD1 agrees at 11 bases. The CDR3 extends over 19 amino acids. In germline, CDR1 is SGHRS, CDR2 YFSETQ. V lost 5 bases and J lost 0; bases outside the gene matches: 10. The CDR3, as DNA: TGCGCCAGCAGGGCCGGGACAGGGGGGATTGGCTCCTATAATTCACCCCTCCACTTT. Protein product: CASRAGTGGIGSYNSPLHF.

The rearrangement joins TRBV7-6 to TRBJ1-4; a possible D gene is TRBD1 (6 bases). Germline lookup yields CDR1 SGHVS and CDR2 FNYEAQ. This CDR3 is 16 amino acids long. V lost 5 bases to trimming and J lost 4 bases, with 17 bases between them. CDR3 sequence: CASSPTTGQLNEKLFF. The CDR3 nucleotides read TGTGCCAGCAGCCCAACTACTGGACAGCTTAATGAAAAACTGTTTTTT.

The genes are TRBV9 and TRBJ2-5, with D tentatively TRBD1 (6 bases). The CDR3 contains 15 residues. Germline CDR1 and CDR2: SGDLS and YYNGEE. The V end was cut by 3 bases, the J end by 1 base, with 13 bases between. The CDR3 sequence: CASSEGTMPQETQYF. For the CDR3, the DNA is TGTGCCAGCAGCGAAGGGACAATGCCCCAAGAGACCCAGTACTTC.

The gene calls are TRBV2 and TRBJ1-1, with D perhaps matching TRBD1 (5 bases). Looked up from germline, CDR1 is SNHLY and CDR2 is FYNNEI. The CDR3 length is 13 residues. V was pared by 7 bases and J by 0 bases, with 9 bases between. Here the CDR3 DNA reads TGTGCCAGCAAGCTACAGGTGAACACTGAAGCTTTCTTT. Its protein is CASKLQVNTEAFF.

This chain uses TRBV12-5 with TRBJ2-1, with a possible D match to TRBD1 (6 bases). This CDR3 is 16 amino acids long. From germline, CDR1 is LGHNT and CDR2 FRNRAP. The V end was cut by 0 bases, the J end by 2 bases, with 11 bases between. This CDR3 reads CASGLVTGRTYNEQFF. CDR3 in DNA: TGTGCTAGTGGTTTGGTAACAGGGAGAACCTACAATGAGCAGTTCTTC.

The chain links TRBV29-1 to TRBJ1-2, with TRBD1 as a possible D gene (5 bases). The CDR3 extends over 13 amino acids. Deletions cut 5 bases from V and 2 bases from J, with 12 bases between. Germline V CDR1 and CDR2: SQVTM, ANQGSEA. In DNA, the CDR3 is TGCAGCGTTTCCGGGGGACCCAACTATGGCTACACCTTC. It specifies CSVSGGPNYGYTF.

V is TRBV19 and J is TRBJ1-4; D is perhaps TRBD1 (6 bases). This CDR3 region has 14 residues. The V end lost 3 bases, the J end lost 4 bases, and 9 bases lay between the germline ends. Germline V gene sequence: CDR1 LNHDA, CDR2 SQIVND (reference sequence). The CDR3 DNA follows: TGTGCCAGTAGTATGACAGGCCATAATGAAAAACTGTTTTTT. Its translation: CASSMTGHNEKLFF.

This clone was picked up one time. The chain joins TRBV9 to TRBJ2-1; 15 positions match TRBD2. Looked up from germline, CDR1 is SGDLS and CDR2 is YYNGEE. Losses at the gene ends were 5 bases for V and 7 bases for J; bases not matched to a gene: 4. The CDR3 loop spans 15 amino acids. In nucleotides, the CDR3 is TGTGCCAGCAGTCCAGGACTAGCGGGGGGGAATGAGCAGTTCTTC. It yields the protein CASSPGLAGGNEQFF.

A note on this clone: One end of the junction varies from germline; a read error may be responsible. The gene calls are TRBV3-1 (or the pseudogene TRBV3-2) and TRBJ1-2, with D unresolved. The CDR3 consists of 14 residues. The germline gives CDR1 LGHDT, CDR2 YNNKEL (reference sequence). CDR3 coding DNA: TGTGCCAGCAGCCATCCGAACCTATTGTCATTTCGCGCCTTC. Its protein product is CASSHPNLLSFRAF.